This TCR beta chain comes out of a study of technical replicates of blood from a handful of donors. Repertoires were generated with immunoSEQ multiplex PCR, while TCRdb's copy carries only in-frame clones and drops some. The sample gives roughly 93,000 clones, almost 96% of which show up once; less than 0.25% is in the top ten. The material sequenced was T cells isolated from PBMCs. This receptor was identified in a human donor in good health.

The CDR3 is CASSGLTGVNTEAFF. CDR3 coding DNA: TGTGCCAGCAGTGGATTGACAGGGGTGAACACTGAAGCTTTCTTT. This rearrangement joins TRBV25-1 to TRBJ1-1, with 8 bases matching TRBD1. The CDR3 length is 15 residues. Trimming at V came to 4 bases and at J to 0 bases, leaving 4 bases not matched to a gene. Germline CDR1 reads MGHDK; CDR2 reads SYGVNS.